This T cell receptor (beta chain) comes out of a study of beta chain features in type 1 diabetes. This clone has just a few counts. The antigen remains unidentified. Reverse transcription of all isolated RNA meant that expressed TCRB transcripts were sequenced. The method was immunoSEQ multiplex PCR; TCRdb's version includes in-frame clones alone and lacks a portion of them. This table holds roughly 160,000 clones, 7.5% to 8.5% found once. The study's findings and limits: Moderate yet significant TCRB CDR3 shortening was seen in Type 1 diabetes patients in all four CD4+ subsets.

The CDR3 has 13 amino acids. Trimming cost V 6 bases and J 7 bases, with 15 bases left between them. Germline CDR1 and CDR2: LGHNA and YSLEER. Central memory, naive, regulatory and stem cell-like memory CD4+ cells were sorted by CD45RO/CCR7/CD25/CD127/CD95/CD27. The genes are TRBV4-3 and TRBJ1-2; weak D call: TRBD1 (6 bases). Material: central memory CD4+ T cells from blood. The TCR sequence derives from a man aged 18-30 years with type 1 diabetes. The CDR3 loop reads CASSTGLRSGYTF. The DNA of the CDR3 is TGCGCCAGCAGTACAGGGCTCCGGTCTGGCTACACCTTC.